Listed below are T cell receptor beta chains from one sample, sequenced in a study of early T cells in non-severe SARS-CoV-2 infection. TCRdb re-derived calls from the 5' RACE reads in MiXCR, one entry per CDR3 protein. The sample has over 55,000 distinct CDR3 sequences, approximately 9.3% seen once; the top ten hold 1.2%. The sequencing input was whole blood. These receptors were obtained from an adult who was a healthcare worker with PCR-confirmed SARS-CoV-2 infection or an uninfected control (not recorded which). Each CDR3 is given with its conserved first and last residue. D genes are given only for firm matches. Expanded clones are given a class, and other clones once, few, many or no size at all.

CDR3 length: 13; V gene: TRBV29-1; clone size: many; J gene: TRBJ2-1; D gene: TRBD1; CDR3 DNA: TGCAGCGTTGAGGGACAGGGTGACAATGAGCAGTTCTTC; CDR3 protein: CSVEGQGDNEQFF
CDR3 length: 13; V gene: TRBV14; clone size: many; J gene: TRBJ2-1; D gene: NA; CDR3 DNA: TGTGCCAGCAGCCAAGTAGCCTACAATGAGCAGTTCTTC; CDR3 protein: CASSQVAYNEQFF
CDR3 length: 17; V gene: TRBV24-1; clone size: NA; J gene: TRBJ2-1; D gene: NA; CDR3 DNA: TGTGCCACCAGTGATTGGGACTCTTATAGCTCCTACAATGAGCAGTTCTTC; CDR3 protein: CATSDWDSYSSYNEQFF
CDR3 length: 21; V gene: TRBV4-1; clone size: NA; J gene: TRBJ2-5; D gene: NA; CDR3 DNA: TGCGCCAGCAGCCAAGACTCTTCTGTGGTCACCAGACAACCTGGGGAAGAGACCCAGTACTTC; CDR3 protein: CASSQDSSVVTRQPGEETQYF
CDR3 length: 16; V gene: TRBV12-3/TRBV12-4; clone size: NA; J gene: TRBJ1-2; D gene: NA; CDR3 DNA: TGTGCCAGCAGTCCTTCCAGGACGGCAATTAACTATGGCTACACCTTC; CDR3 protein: CASSPSRTAINYGYTF
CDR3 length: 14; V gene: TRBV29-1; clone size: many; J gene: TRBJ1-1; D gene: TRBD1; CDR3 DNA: TGCAGCGTTGCGCCGACAGGGGTGAACACTGAAGCTTTCTTT; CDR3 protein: CSVAPTGVNTEAFF
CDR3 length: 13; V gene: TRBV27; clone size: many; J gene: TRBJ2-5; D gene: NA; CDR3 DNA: TGTGCCAGCAGCAACGACAGCCAAGAGACCCAGTACTTC; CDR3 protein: CASSNDSQETQYF
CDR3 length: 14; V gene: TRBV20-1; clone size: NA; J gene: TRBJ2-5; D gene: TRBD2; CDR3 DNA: TGCAGTGCCCAAGCGGGAACCCGCCAAGAGACCCAGCACTTC; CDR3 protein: CSAQAGTRQETQHF
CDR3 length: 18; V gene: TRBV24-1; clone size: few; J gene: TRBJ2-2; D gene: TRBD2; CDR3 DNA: TGTGCCACCAGTGAAGGCCTGGGACTAGCGGAGACCACCGGGGAGCTGTTTTTT; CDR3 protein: CATSEGLGLAETTGELFF
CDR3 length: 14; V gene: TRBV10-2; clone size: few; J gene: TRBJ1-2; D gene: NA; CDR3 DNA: TGCGCCAGCAGTGAGGAGGGGTATTTCGGAGGCTACACCTTC; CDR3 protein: CASSEEGYFGGYTF
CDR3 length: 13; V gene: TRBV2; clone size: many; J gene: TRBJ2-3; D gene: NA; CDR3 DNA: TGTGCCAGCAGTGTTATTGGGGGGACAAGGTGGTATTTT; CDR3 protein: CASSVIGGTRWYF
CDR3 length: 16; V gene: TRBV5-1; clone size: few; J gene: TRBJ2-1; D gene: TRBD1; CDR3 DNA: TGCGCCAGCAGCAGTATCGACAGGGGGCGCTTAACTGAGCAGTTCTTC; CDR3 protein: CASSSIDRGRLTEQFF
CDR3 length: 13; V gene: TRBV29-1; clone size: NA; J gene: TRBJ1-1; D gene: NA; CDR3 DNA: TGCAGCGCCCGTGGGGTCTTGAACACTGAAGCTTTCTTT; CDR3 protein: CSARGVLNTEAFF
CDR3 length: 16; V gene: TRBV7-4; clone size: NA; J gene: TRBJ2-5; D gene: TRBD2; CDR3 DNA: TGTGCCAGCAGCTTACCTCCTACTAGCGGATGGGAGACCCAGTACTTC; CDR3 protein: CASSLPPTSGWETQYF